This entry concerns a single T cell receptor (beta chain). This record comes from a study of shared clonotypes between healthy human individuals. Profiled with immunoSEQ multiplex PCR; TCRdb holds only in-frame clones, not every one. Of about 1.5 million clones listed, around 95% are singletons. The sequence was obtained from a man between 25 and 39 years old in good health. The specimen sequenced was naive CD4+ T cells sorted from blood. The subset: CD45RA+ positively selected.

The CDR3 here is CASSVPGSSNQPQHF. The CDR3, as DNA: TGTGCCAGCAGCGTGCCGGGTTCGAGCAATCAGCCCCAGCATTTT. The chain carries TRBV9 and TRBJ1-5; unclear D gene. This CDR3 has 15 amino acids. V was cut by 2 bases and J by 1 base, with 10 bases left in between. Germline V gene data show CDR1 as SGDLS and CDR2 as YYNGEE.